Described below is a single T cell receptor (beta chain) sequence and its context. The data derive from a study of blood T cell repertoires in COVID-19. Overall study context: Donors in the United States, Italy and Spain gave samples during acute or convalescent COVID-19.

The CDR3 is 15 residues long. From germline, CDR1 is SEHNR and CDR2 FQNEAQ (reference sequence). Trimming removed 4 bases at V and 4 bases at J, with 15 bases between. Generated by immunoSEQ multiplex PCR, the TCRdb table keeps only in-frame clones and is missing some. Among over 70,000 clones listed, around 80% were seen once. Sequenced material: peripheral blood. This clonotype was sampled from a man aged 65-85 years with acute or convalescent COVID-19. J is TRBJ2-3 and V is TRBV7-9; D not resolved. CDR3 sequence (DNA): TGTGCCAGCAGCTCGACATACCTCAGAGCAGATACGCAGTATTTT. Translating it yields CASSSTYLRADTQYF.